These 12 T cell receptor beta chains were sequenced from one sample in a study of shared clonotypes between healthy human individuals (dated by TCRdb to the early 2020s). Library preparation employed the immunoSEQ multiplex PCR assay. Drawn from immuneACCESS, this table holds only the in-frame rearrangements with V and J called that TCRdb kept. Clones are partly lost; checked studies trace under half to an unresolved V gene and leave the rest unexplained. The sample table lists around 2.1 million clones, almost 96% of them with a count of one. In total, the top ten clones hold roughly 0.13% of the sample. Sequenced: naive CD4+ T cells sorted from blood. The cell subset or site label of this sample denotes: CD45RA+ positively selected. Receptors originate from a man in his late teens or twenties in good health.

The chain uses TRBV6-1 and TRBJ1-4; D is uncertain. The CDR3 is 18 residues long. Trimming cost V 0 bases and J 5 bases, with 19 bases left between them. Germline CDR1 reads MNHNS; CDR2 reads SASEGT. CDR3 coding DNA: TGTGCCAGCAGTGAAGCCCCGTTGGAGAGGCGCTCAAATGAAAAACTGTTTTTT. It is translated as CASSEAPLERRSNEKLFF.

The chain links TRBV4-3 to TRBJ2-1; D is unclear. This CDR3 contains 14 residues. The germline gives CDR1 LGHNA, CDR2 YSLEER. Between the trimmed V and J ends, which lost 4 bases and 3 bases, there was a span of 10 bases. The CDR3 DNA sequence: TGCGCCAGCAGCCCAGTGGGCAACTACAATGAGCAGTTCTTC. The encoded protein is CASSPVGNYNEQFF.

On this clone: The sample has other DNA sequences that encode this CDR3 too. CDR3 nucleotide sequence: TGCGCCAGCAGCTTGGAGGGGGGTGCAACTAATGAAAAACTGTTTTTT. It codes for CASSLEGGATNEKLFF. The genes are TRBV5-1 and TRBJ1-4; weak D call: TRBD1 (6 bases). The V end lost 0 bases, the J end lost 0 bases, and 9 bases lay between the germline ends. CDR3 length: 16 amino acids. The germline V gene has CDR1 SGHRS and CDR2 YFSETQ.

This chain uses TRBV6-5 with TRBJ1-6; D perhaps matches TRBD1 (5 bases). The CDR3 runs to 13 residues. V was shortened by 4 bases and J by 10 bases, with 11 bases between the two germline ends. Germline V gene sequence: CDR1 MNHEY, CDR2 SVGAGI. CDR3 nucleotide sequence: TGTGCCAGCAGTTGGAAGGGACCCTCACCCCTCCACTTT. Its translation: CASSWKGPSPLHF.

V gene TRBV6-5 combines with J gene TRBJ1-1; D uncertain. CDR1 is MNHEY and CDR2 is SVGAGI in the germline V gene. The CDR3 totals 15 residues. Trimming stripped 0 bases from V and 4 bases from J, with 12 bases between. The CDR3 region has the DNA TGTGCCAGCAGTTACTCGAGTGGCAGGACCACTGAAGCTTTCTTT. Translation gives CASSYSSGRTTEAFF.

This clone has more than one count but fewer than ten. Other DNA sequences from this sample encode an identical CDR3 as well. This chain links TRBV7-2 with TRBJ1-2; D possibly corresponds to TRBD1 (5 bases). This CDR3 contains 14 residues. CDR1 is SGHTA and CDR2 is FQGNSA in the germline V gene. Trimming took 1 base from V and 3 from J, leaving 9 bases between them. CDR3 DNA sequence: TGTGCCAGCAGCTTAGTTCGAGGGGACTATGGCTACACCTTC. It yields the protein CASSLVRGDYGYTF.

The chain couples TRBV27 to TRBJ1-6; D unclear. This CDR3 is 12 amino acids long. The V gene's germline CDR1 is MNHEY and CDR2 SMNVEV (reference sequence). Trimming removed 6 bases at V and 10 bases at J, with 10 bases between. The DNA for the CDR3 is TGTGCCAGCAGGGGAACGGGGTCACCCCTCCACTTT. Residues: CASRGTGSPLHF.

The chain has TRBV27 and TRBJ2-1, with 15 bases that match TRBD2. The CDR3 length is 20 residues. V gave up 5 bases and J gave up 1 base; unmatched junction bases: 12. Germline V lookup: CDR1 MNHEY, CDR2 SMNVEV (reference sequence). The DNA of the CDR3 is TGTGCCAGCAGTCTGCTGGGACTAGCGGGAGGTATTGGGTCCTACAATGAGCAGTTCTTC. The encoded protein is CASSLLGLAGGIGSYNEQFF.

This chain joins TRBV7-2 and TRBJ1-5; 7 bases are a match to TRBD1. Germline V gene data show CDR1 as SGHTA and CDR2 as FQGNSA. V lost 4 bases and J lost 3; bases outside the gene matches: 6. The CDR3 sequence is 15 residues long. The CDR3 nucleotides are TGTGCCAGCAGCTGGGGACAGCTCAACAATCAGCCCCAGCATTTT. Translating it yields CASSWGQLNNQPQHF.

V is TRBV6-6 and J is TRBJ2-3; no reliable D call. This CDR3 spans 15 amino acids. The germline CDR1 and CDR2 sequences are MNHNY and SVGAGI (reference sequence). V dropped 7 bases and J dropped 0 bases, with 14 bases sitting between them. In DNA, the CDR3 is TGTGCCAGCACCACTTCCGGCCCTAGCACAGATACGCAGTATTTT. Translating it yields CASTTSGPSTDTQYF.

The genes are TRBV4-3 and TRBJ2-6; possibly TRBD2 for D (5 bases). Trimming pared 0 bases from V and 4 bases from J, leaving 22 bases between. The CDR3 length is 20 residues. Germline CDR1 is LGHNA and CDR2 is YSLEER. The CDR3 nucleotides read TGCGCCAGCAGCCAAGAGACGGGAACAGTTGTCGGGTCAGGGGCCAACGTCCTGACTTTC. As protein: CASSQETGTVVGSGANVLTF.

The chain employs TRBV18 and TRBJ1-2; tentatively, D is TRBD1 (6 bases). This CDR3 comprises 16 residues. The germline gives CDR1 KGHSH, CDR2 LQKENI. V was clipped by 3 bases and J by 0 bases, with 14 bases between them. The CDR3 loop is CASSPTQGLANYGYTF. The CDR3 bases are TGTGCCAGCTCACCGACACAGGGATTAGCTAACTATGGCTACACCTTC.